These 32 T cell receptor beta chains were all obtained from the same sample, sequenced in a study of T cells in Graves' hyperthyroidism and ophthalmopathy (dated by TCRdb to about 2019). The library was made by multiplex PCR. Sequencing took place on an Illumina HiSeq 2000. The TCR beta CDR3 regions were amplified from the RNA transcripts. The TCR CDR3 was subjected to a first round of RT-PCR using the HTBI primer set and the Qiagen OneStep RT-PCR kit. TCRdb itself trimmed the public reads at Q25 with fastp, ran MiXCR and retained productive beta chains. When rows share a CDR3 protein, they turn into one entry using the most common DNA and genes. In all, the sample holds some 650,000 distinct CDR3 sequences, and about a sixth of those were seen once. Less than 3.5% of the sample is in the top ten clones. Material: blood. Every receptor here comes from a woman aged 40-49 years with Graves' ophthalmopathy.

This clonotype has just a few counts. CDR3 in amino acids: CAWGLRRDSLQEQYF. CDR3 nucleotides: TGTGCCTGGGGACTCCGCCGGGACTCTTTACAGGAGCAGTACTTC. The chain has TRBV30 and TRBJ2-7; TRBD2 might be the D (6 bases). V was shortened by 5 bases and J by 7 bases, with 24 bases between the two germline ends. Germline V gene lookup returns CDR1 GTSNPN and CDR2 SVGIG (reference sequence). The CDR3 loop spans 15 amino acids.

This clonotype was counted only a few times. The chain carries TRBV30 and TRBJ1-6, with a weak D call TRBD1 (5 bases). The CDR3 totals 14 residues. Germline CDR1 reads GTSNPN; CDR2 reads SVGIG (reference sequence). V lost 4 bases, J lost 10 bases, and 17 bases lay in between. CDR3 bases: TGTGCCTGGACTGGGGCAGGGCCGAAGTCACCCCTCCACTTT. It codes for CAWTGAGPKSPLHF. Together with reference TRBV30 and TRBJ1-6, the CDR3 gives the full variable domain: SQTIHQWPATLVQPVGSPLSLECTVEGTSNPNLYWYRQAAGRGLQLLFYSVGIGQISSEVPQNLSASRPQDRQFILSSKKLLLSDSGFYLCAWTGAGPKSPLHFGNGTRLTVT.

This clonotype was observed a few times. The V call is TRBV4-1, the J call TRBJ1-2; TRBD1 matches at 7 bases. V was pared by 0 bases and J by 2 bases, with 3 bases of the junction left unmatched. Germline assignment: CDR1 MGHRA and CDR2 YSYEKL. This CDR3 comprises 15 residues. CDR3 protein: CASSQEQGPNYGYTF. The CDR3 DNA follows: TGCGCCAGCAGCCAAGAACAGGGGCCAAACTATGGCTACACCTTC.

The chain combines TRBV29-1 with TRBJ2-1; D not resolved. The J call could be wrong; TRBJ2-7 is a better fit for the DNA end. CDR1 and CDR2 from the germline V gene are SQVTM and ANQGSEA. CDR3 size: 15 residues. The CDR3 is CSVEDPRKLYNEQYF. CDR3 bases: TGCAGCGTTGAAGACCCCCGGAAACTTTACAATGAGCAGTACTTC.

This clonotype was detected many times. One end of the junction fails to match germline, which may point to a read error. DNA for the CDR3: TGTGCCAGCAGTTTCGCAGGGAACACTGAAGCTTTCTTT. Translating gives CASSFAGNTEAFF. The gene calls are TRBV5-1 and TRBJ1-1; D remains ambiguous. The germline CDR1 and CDR2 sequences are SGHRS and YFSETQ. The CDR3 spans 13 residues.

The sample holds many counts of this clonotype. The V gene is TRBV28, the J gene TRBJ1-6; D may be TRBD1 (6 bases). Trimming cost V 4 bases and J 0 bases, with 13 bases left between them. The CDR3 is made up of 17 amino acids. Germline V gene data show CDR1 as MDHEN and CDR2 as SYDVKM. The CDR3 sequence is CASSSWGGSSYNSPLHF. In nucleotides, the CDR3 is TGTGCCAGCAGTTCCTGGGGGGGCAGCTCCTATAATTCACCCCTCCACTTT. Full variable domain (outside the CDR3, taken from reference TRBV28 and TRBJ1-6): DVKVTQSSRYLVKRTGEKVFLECVQDMDHENMFWYRQDPGLGLRLIYFSYDVKMKEKGDIPEGYSVSREKKERFSLILESASTNQTSMYLCASSSWGGSSYNSPLHFGNGTRLTVT.

Regarding this clonotype: This clone may be a read error of a much larger clone one base away. As DNA, the CDR3 is TGCAGTGCTTCGGACAGGCGAAGGGATACGCAGTATTTT. Protein product: CSASDRRRDTQYF. The chain is built from TRBV20-1 and TRBJ2-3; TRBD1 matches at 7 bases. Germline V lookup: CDR1 DFQATT, CDR2 SNEGSKA (reference sequence). The CDR3 is 13 amino acids. V was pared by 5 bases and J by 6 bases, with 8 bases of the junction left unmatched.

This clonotype came up many times. J is TRBJ1-1 and V is TRBV6-1; 9 nucleotides match TRBD1. V was clipped by 5 bases and J by 2 bases; unmatched bases: 3. Per the germline V gene, CDR1 is MNHNS and CDR2 is SASEGT. The CDR3 has 14 residues. CDR3: CASSRDRVNTEAFF. The CDR3 DNA reads TGTGCCAGCAGTCGGGACAGGGTAAACACTGAAGCTTTCTTT.

This clonotype was observed at least ten times. The chain couples TRBV5-1 to TRBJ1-1; unclear D gene. This CDR3 region has 13 residues. Per the germline V gene, CDR1 is SGHRS and CDR2 is YFSETQ. Trimming stripped 2 bases from V and 3 bases from J, with 8 bases between. CDR3: CASSFDADTEAFF. The CDR3 region has the DNA TGCGCCAGCAGCTTCGATGCGGACACTGAAGCTTTCTTT. The entire variable domain, with the rest obtained from reference TRBV5-1 and TRBJ1-1, is as follows: KAGVTQTPRYLIKTRGQQVTLSCSPISGHRSVSWYQQTPGQGLQFLFEYFSETQRNKGNFPGRFSGRQFSNSRSEMNVSTLELGDSALYLCASSFDADTEAFFGQGTRLTVV.

This clonotype has at least ten counts. The V gene is TRBV5-1, the J gene TRBJ2-3, with TRBD1 as a possible D gene (6 bases). V gave up 4 bases and J gave up 4 bases, with 16 bases separating them. This CDR3 is 15 amino acids long. Germline V CDR1 and CDR2: SGHRS, YFSETQ. The CDR3 DNA is TGCGCCAGCAGCCCCATTGGGGGCGCAGCAGATACGCAGTATTTT. Amino acid sequence: CASSPIGGAADTQYF.

This clonotype has just a few counts. This sequence joins TRBV12-3 or TRBV12-4 and TRBJ1-4; 11 nucleotides align to TRBD1. This CDR3 comprises 15 residues. J gave up 8 bases and V 8 bases, and 10 bases lay outside the gene matches. The CDR3 sequence: CASAGQGAPSEKLFF. CDR3 bases: TGTGCCAGCGCCGGACAGGGGGCGCCTTCCGAAAAACTGTTTTTT.

This clonotype has ten or more counts. CDR3 nucleotides: TGTGCCAGCAGTGCCTCGACTAGCGGGGGGGAAGAGACCCAGTACTTC. Its translation is CASSASTSGGEETQYF. The chain joins TRBV27 to TRBJ2-5; TRBD2 matches at 14 bases. The CDR3 extends over 16 amino acids. Germline assignment: CDR1 MNHEY and CDR2 SMNVEV (reference sequence). The ends lost 5 bases at V and 3 bases at J; junction bases unmatched: 5.

This clonotype was counted many times. The gene calls are TRBV4-2 and TRBJ2-3; D uncertain. Germline V gene sequence: CDR1 LGHNA, CDR2 YNFKEQ. Trimming removed 5 bases at V and 0 bases at J, with 15 bases between. The CDR3 runs to 16 residues. The CDR3 region has the DNA TGTGCCAGCAGCTCAAAAGCGAGACACAGCACAGATACGCAGTATTTT. Its translation is CASSSKARHSTDTQYF.

In this sample, this clonotype turned up many times. V is TRBV20-1 and J is TRBJ2-7; D could derive from TRBD1 or TRBD2 (5 bases each). Trimming took 6 bases from V and 0 from J, leaving 15 bases between them. The CDR3 consists of 14 residues. Germline assignment: CDR1 DFQATT and CDR2 SNEGSKA (reference sequence). CDR3 in amino acids: CSASRDLLSYEQYF. CDR3 nucleotide sequence: TGCAGTGCGAGCCGGGACCTTCTCTCCTACGAGCAGTACTTC.

This chain joins TRBV15 and TRBJ2-1; unclear D gene. Trimming took off 1 base at V and 2 bases at J, with 12 bases between the two ends. This CDR3 region has 16 residues. Germline lookup yields CDR1 LNHNV and CDR2 YYDKDF (reference sequence). The CDR3 loop is CATSRVGRFTYNEQFF. CDR3 DNA sequence: TGTGCCACCAGCAGAGTAGGGCGATTCACCTACAATGAGCAGTTCTTC. The entire variable domain, with the rest obtained from reference TRBV15 and TRBJ2-1, is as follows: DAMVIQNPRYQVTQFGKPVTLSCSQTLNHNVMYWYQQKSSQAPKLLFHYYDKDFNNEADTPDNFQSRRPNTSFCFLDIRSPGLGDTAMYLCATSRVGRFTYNEQFFGPGTRLTVL.

V is TRBV7-3 and J is TRBJ2-1, with D perhaps matching TRBD2 (5 bases). Germline loops: CDR1 SGHTA, CDR2 FQGTGA. The ends were cut back, 3 bases at V and 1 base at J, with 10 bases in the middle. The CDR3 has 15 residues. The CDR3 is CASSLSSASYNEQFF. The CDR3 DNA reads as TGTGCCAGCAGCTTGAGTAGCGCTTCCTACAATGAGCAGTTCTTC.

This clonotype was observed at least ten times. The gene calls are TRBV11-2 and TRBJ2-1; 7 nucleotides match TRBD1. CDR1 and CDR2 (germline): SGHAT, FQNNGV. The CDR3 runs to 14 residues. J lost 7 bases, V lost 3 bases, and 6 bases had no gene match. CDR3 DNA sequence: TGTGCCAGCAGCTTCTCGACAGGGTTGAATGAGCAGTTCTTC. Translation: CASSFSTGLNEQFF.

This clonotype was observed many times. The chain uses TRBV2 and TRBJ2-7; 9 nucleotides line up with TRBD1. The CDR3 is 15 amino acids. Germline trimming cut 6 bases from V and 3 bases from J; bases unmatched to any gene: 9. Germline V gene sequence: CDR1 SNHLY, CDR2 FYNNEI. DNA of the CDR3: TGTGCCAGCAGAACAGGACAGGGGATGGTCTACGAGCAGTACTTC. The encoded protein is CASRTGQGMVYEQYF.

The rearrangement joins TRBV6-2 or TRBV6-3 to TRBJ1-3; D not certain. V was trimmed by 8 bases and J by 3 bases, leaving 14 bases between them. Germline CDR1 is MNHEY and CDR2 is SVGEGT. The CDR3 runs 14 residues. DNA for the CDR3: TGTGCCAGCTCCCCTGTGTTTGGTGGAAACACCATATATTTT. Encoded protein: CASSPVFGGNTIYF.

The sample holds a few counts of this clonotype. The J gene is TRBJ1-1, the V gene TRBV7-9; tentatively, D is TRBD1 (5 bases). The CDR3 runs 15 residues. CDR1 SEHNR and CDR2 FQNEAQ come from the germline V gene (reference sequence). Trimming left V 5 bases short and J 1 base short, with 14 bases between. The CDR3 DNA reads TGTGCCAGCAGCCAGCCTGGGGCAGCGAACACTGAAGCTTTCTTT. This encodes CASSQPGAANTEAFF.

This clonotype occurred many times. V is TRBV28 and J is TRBJ2-7; D possibly uses TRBD1 or TRBD2 (5 bases each). The germline V and J ends were trimmed by 5 bases and 4 bases, with 18 bases remaining between them. Germline V gene data show CDR1 as MDHEN and CDR2 as SYDVKM. This CDR3 comprises 15 residues. CDR3 in amino acids: CASSKGPAFIYEQYF. CDR3 nucleotide sequence: TGTGCCAGCAGTAAGGGACCGGCCTTTATTTACGAGCAGTACTTC.

This clonotype has at least ten counts. This sequence joins TRBV6-1 and TRBJ1-3, with D perhaps TRBD1 (6 bases). Germline V lookup: CDR1 MNHNS, CDR2 SASEGT. The ends were cut back, 8 bases at V and 4 bases at J, with 18 bases in the middle. The CDR3 length is 15 residues. The CDR3 nucleotides read TGTGCCAGCCAAACTTCCAGGGGAACCGGAAACACCATATATTTT. This gives the protein CASQTSRGTGNTIYF.

This clonotype occurred many times. The genes are TRBV12-3 or TRBV12-4 and TRBJ1-5; TRBD1 aligns across 8 bases. V gave up 6 bases and J gave up 2 bases; unmatched junction bases: 12. The CDR3 covers 17 residues. CDR3 residues: CASSSPGQGGGNQPQHF. For the CDR3, the DNA is TGTGCCAGCAGCTCCCCCGGACAGGGAGGAGGCAATCAGCCCCAGCATTTT.

This clonotype was counted between two and nine times. The genes are TRBV6-2 or TRBV6-3 and TRBJ1-3; perhaps TRBD1 as D (5 bases). This CDR3 contains 14 residues. Germline CDR1 MNHEY, CDR2 SVGEGT. The V gene lost 2 bases and the J gene lost 2 bases, with 7 bases spanning the gap. The CDR3 is CASSYGGTGNTIYF. CDR3 DNA: TGTGCCAGCAGTTACGGGGGTACTGGAAACACCATATATTTT.

This clonotype was picked up many times. This chain connects TRBV6-1 to TRBJ1-1; D unclear. CDR3 length equals 14 residues. The V end was cut by 4 bases, the J end by 0 bases, with 9 bases between. The germline CDR1 and CDR2 sequences are MNHNS and SASEGT. CDR3 bases: TGTGCCAGCAGTGTGAAAGGAGTGAACACTGAAGCTTTCTTT. It yields the protein CASSVKGVNTEAFF.

There are many counts of this clonotype. V usage is TRBV11-2 and J usage is TRBJ1-5; no definite D call. CDR3 length: 13 amino acids. V was shortened by 5 bases and J by 7 bases, with 12 bases between the two germline ends. Germline-derived CDR1 and CDR2 are SGHAT and FQNNGV. CDR3 in amino acids: CASSRAWGQPQHF. The CDR3 DNA sequence: TGTGCCAGCAGCCGCGCCTGGGGACAGCCCCAGCATTTT.

Details on this clonotype: Relative to the germline gene, one junction end is altered; a read error may explain this. V gene TRBV5-1 combines with J gene TRBJ2-3; 11 bases fit TRBD2. The CDR3 contains 14 residues. The germline CDR1 and CDR2 sequences are SGHRS and YFSETQ. In DNA form, the CDR3 reads TGCACCAGCAGGACTAGCGGGAGCACAGATACGCAGTATTTT. As protein: CTSRTSGSTDTQYF.

This clonotype was seen many times. V usage is TRBV13 and J usage is TRBJ2-5; D is unclear. V lost 3 bases and J lost 3, with 11 bases in between. Germline CDR1 reads PRHDT; CDR2 reads FYEKMQ (reference sequence). The CDR3 length is 14 residues. Here the CDR3 DNA reads TGTGCCAGCAGCTTGCAGGCACGAAAAGAGACCCAGTACTTC. It specifies CASSLQARKETQYF.

In its sample, this clonotype was seen a few times. This sequence joins TRBV7-9 and TRBJ2-2; 9 bases map to TRBD2. J was trimmed by 2 bases and V by 4 bases; bases with no gene match: 14. This CDR3 contains 19 residues. The V gene's germline CDR1 is SEHNR and CDR2 FQNEAQ (reference sequence). The CDR3 DNA follows: TGTGCCAGCAGCTCCCCCGGAGGGGCTAGCGGGAATAACACCGGGGAGCTGTTTTTT. Translation gives CASSSPGGASGNNTGELFF.

A note on this clonotype: This clone may be a read error of a much larger clone one base away. This CDR3 reads CGSSPSLSYNEQFF. The CDR3 DNA reads as TGTGGCAGCTCACCATCTCTGTCCTACAATGAGCAGTTCTTC. The rearrangement uses TRBV18 and TRBJ2-1, with D uncertain. The CDR3 sequence is 14 residues long. Germline CDR1 and CDR2: KGHSH and LQKENI.

There are many counts of this clonotype. The rearrangement uses TRBV10-2 and TRBJ2-7; no firm D call. V was trimmed by 0 bases and J by 2 bases, leaving 5 bases between them. This CDR3 is built from 13 residues. Germline CDR1 WSHSY, CDR2 SAAADI. CDR3 nucleotide sequence: TGCGCCAGCAGTGAGTCGCCTCCCTACGAGCAGTACTTC. Its translation: CASSESPPYEQYF.

This clonotype was counted at least ten times. V usage is TRBV5-1 and J usage is TRBJ2-7; D is unresolved. The CDR3 contains 12 residues. The V gene lost 3 bases and the J gene lost 3 bases, with 7 bases spanning the gap. Per germline, CDR1 SGHRS and CDR2 YFSETQ. Written as DNA, the CDR3 is TGCGCCAGCAGCTCCTCCTACTACGAGCAGTACTTC. Translation: CASSSSYYEQYF.